The source of this TCR beta chain is a study of T cells in localized non-small cell lung cancer. V was trimmed by 0 bases and J by 3 bases, leaving 13 bases between them. Germline assignment: CDR1 SGHRS and CDR2 YFSETQ. The CDR3 runs to 15 residues. Repertoires were generated with immunoSEQ multiplex PCR, while TCRdb's copy carries only in-frame clones and drops some. Of over 50,000 clones in the sample, roughly 88% were seen once. The source of this sequence is a man aged 40 to 70 with stage III lung adenocarcinoma. The V and J genes are TRBV5-1 and TRBJ2-7, with D tentatively TRBD2 (5 bases). Material: peripheral blood mononuclear cells, obtained before any cancer treatment. CDR3 coding DNA: TGCGCCAGCAGCTTGGGTCCAACGGGGATCTACGAGCAGTACTTC. This codes for CASSLGPTGIYEQYF.